This T cell receptor beta chain stems from a study of blood T cells in healthy people across ages (dated by TCRdb to the mid-2010s). Notes on the research overall: In model experiments, template switching captured about one uniquely barcoded TCR beta cDNA molecule for every two T cells. Using the same blood draw, the study looked at two additional independent replicas of 1 million unique cDNA reads for two donors, one aged 18 to 30 and the other aged 80 or older. Age-related changes in TCR beta repertoire diversity were measured in the study by deep sequencing normalized with unique cDNA molecular identifiers. Donors were grouped into four age groups: young (average roughly 15 years), middle-aged (around 39), aged (around 62) and long-lived (about 82). Donors of different ages were randomly distributed across sequencing lanes to avoid experimental bias. General study outcomes and caveats: Conclusive comparison of naive and antigen-experienced compartments was prevented by the profiling of bulk unsorted PBMCs. The percentage of naive T cells measured by flow cytometry correlated strongly with observed TCR beta diversity. Compared with the aged group, the long-lived group had more naive CD4+ T cells, fewer expanded clones and increased TCR diversity, suggesting age selection. As age increased, observed TCR beta diversity per million T cells dropped in a roughly linear way, and a significant reduction was already evident by age around 41. Estimates of total diversity based on one million sequenced T cells were considered lower bounds and underestimates. Donor CMV infection status was unknown, potentially confounding age-related changes in expanded clonotypes.

Systemically healthy Caucasian individuals from Russia, roughly 40 in total and aged about 6 to 100 years, were included as donors. Each donor gave around 9.8 milliliters of peripheral blood, collected into EDTA-treated Vacutainer tubes. Ficoll-Paque density-gradient centrifugation was used to isolate PBMCs, with at least 6.5 million per sample. Trizol reagent was used to extract total RNA from the PBMCs, yielding at least 5 micrograms per sample. For every donor, flow cytometry on a PBMC aliquot measured the percentage of naive CD45RAhigh/CD27high T cells. To prepare the library, 5' RACE was applied. Sequencing instrument: Illumina HiSeq 2500. A second PCR of roughly 7 to 12 cycles was performed with a sample-barcoded 5' primer and a J-beta primer mix. A template-switch 5' adaptor carrying 12 random nucleotides introduced a unique molecular identifier onto each TCR beta cDNA molecule. At least 2.5 million CDR3-containing paired-end reads were obtained from each sample. The Mint cDNA synthesis kit, primed by a TRBC-specific oligonucleotide, was used to synthesize first-strand cDNA from all RNA. After uracil-DNA glycosylase treatment, a first 18-cycle PCR used universal primers M1SS and BC2_uni_R on all cDNA. The original pipeline was this. For normalization, 1 million high-quality reads, each with a distinct molecular identifier, were randomly selected from each sample. Reads sharing molecular identifiers were discarded rather than binned into consensus sequences. CDR3 identification, clonotype clustering and error correction used MiTCR with a Q25 quality threshold and the strictest error-elimination algorithm. A nonparametric unseen species model using Euler transformation provided a lower-bound estimate of total TCR beta diversity. The public reads were reanalyzed by TCRdb: fastp trimming at Q25, MiXCR alignment, in-frame beta chains only. One record per CDR3 amino acid sequence lists the most common genes and DNA. TCRdb's processing, not the study's, gives the V and J calls here. This sample has a few hundred thousand distinct CDR3 sequences in its table, and 25% to 30% of those were observed once. The ten largest make up approximately 17% of the sample.

Worth noting for this clonotype: The antigen this receptor binds is unknown. It has no much larger one-base neighbor in the sample; base qualities were not kept.

Sequencing was carried out using blood. The TCR sequence derives from an older woman in good health.

Here is the DNA: TGCAGCGTTGCAGTGGGACCCTTCTACGAGCAGTACTTC. Its translation reads: CSVAVGPFYEQYF. Rearrangement joined TRBV29-1 to TRBJ2-7; the D gene could be either TRBD1 or TRBD2, each agreeing at 5 bases. Relative to germline, V is 4 bases shorter and J is 3 bases shorter, with 13 bases between their ends. Reading the germline V gene gives CDR1 SQVTM and CDR2 ANQGSEA. The CDR3 has 13 amino acids, counting the end cysteine and phenylalanine. CDR3 DNA only is kept here, 39 bases in frame from base 1.